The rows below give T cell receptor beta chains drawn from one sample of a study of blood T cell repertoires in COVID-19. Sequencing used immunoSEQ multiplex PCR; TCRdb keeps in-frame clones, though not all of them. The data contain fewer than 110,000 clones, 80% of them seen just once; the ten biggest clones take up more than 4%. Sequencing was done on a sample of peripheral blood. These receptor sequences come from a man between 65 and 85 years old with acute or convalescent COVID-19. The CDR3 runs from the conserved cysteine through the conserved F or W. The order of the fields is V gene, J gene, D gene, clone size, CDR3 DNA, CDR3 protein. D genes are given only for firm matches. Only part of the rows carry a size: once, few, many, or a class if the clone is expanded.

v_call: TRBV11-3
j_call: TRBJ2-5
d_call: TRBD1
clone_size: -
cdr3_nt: TGTGCCAGCAGCCCATACGGGACAGAAGAGACCCAGTACTTC
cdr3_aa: CASSPYGTEETQYF

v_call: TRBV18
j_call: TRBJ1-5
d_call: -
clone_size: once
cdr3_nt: TGTGCCAGCTCCGTTGGACCAGGGGATCAGCCCCAGCATTTT
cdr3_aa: CASSVGPGDQPQHF

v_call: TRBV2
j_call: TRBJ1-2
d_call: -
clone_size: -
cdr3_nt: TGTGCCAGCAGTCCGCGGGACTACTATGGCTACACCTTC
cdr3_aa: CASSPRDYYGYTF

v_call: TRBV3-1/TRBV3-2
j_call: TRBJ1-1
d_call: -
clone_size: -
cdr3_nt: TGTGCCAGCAGCCAAAACAGGGTTAACACTGAAGCTTTCTTT
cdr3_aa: CASSQNRVNTEAFF

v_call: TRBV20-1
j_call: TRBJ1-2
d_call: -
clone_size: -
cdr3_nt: TGCAGTGCTAGAGGAGGCTATGGCTACACCTTC
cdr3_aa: CSARGGYGYTF

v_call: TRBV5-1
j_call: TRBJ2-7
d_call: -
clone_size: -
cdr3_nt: TGCGCCAGCAGCTCCGGTAGCGAGCAGTACTTC
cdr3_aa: CASSSGSEQYF

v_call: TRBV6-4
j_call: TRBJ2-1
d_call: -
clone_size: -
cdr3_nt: TGTGCCAGCAGTGACAGCTGGGCTCCCTACAATGAGCAGTTCTTC
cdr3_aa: CASSDSWAPYNEQFF

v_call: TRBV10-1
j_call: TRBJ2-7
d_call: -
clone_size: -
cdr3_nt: TGCGCCAGCAGTGAGTCCGGACTCTCCTACGAGCAGTACTTC
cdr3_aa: CASSESGLSYEQYF

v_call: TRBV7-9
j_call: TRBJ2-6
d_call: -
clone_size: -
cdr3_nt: TGTGCCAGCAGCTTATATCGGGGAGGCTCCGTCTCTGGGGCCAACGTCCTGACTTTC
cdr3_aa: CASSLYRGGSVSGANVLTF

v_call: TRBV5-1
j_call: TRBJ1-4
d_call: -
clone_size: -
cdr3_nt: TGCGCCAGCAGCAAAGGAGGGGACTGGGGAACTAATGAAAAACTGTTTTTT
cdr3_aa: CASSKGGDWGTNEKLFF

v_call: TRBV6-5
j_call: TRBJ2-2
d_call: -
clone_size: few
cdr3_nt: TGTGCCGCATCGGGGAACACCGGGGAGCTGTTTTTT
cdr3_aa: CAASGNTGELFF

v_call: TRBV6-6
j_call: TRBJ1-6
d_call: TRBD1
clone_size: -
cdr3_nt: TGTGCCAGCAGCGGGACAGGGAGCTCCTATAATTCACCCCTCCACTTT
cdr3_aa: CASSGTGSSYNSPLHF

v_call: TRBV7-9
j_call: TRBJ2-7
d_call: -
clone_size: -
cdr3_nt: TGTGCCAGCAGCTTACCTCCCGGGGACGAGCAGTACTTC
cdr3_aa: CASSLPPGDEQYF

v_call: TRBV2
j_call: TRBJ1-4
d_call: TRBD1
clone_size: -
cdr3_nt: TGTGCCAGCGGAAGACAGGGGGGCGAAAAACTGTTTTTT
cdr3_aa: CASGRQGGEKLFF

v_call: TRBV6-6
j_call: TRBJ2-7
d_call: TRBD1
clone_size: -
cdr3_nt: TGTGCCAGCAGTTCCCGGGACAGGGGTTACGAGCAGTACTTC
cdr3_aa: CASSSRDRGYEQYF

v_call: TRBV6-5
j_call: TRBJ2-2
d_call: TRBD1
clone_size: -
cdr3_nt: TGTGCCAGCAGTTACGGACAGGGGTACACCGGGGAGCTGTTTTTT
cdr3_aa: CASSYGQGYTGELFF

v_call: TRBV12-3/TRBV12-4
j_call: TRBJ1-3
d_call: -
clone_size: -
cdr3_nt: TGTGCCAGCGCCCCGGAGGGGAACACCATATATTTT
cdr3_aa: CASAPEGNTIYF

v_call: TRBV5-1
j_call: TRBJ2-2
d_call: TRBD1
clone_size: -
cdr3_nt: TGCGCCAGCAGCCCGGGACAGGGCATCTCCGGGGAGCTGTTTTTT
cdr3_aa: CASSPGQGISGELFF

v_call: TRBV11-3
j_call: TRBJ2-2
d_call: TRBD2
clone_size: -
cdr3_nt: TGTGCCAGCAGCCCGGGGACTAGCGGGGGCTCGAACACCGGGGAGCTGTTTTTT
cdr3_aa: CASSPGTSGGSNTGELFF

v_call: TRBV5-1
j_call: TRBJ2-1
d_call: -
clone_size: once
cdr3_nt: TGCGCCAGCAAAACGGTCGGTGGCCAGGGGAATGAGCAGTTCTTC
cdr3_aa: CASKTVGGQGNEQFF

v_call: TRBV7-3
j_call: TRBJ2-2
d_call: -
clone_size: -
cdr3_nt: TGTGCCAGCAGCCTAGGGACACCTCAAACCGGGGAGCTGTTTTTT
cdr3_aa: CASSLGTPQTGELFF

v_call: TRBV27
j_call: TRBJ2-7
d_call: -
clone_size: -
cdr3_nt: TGTGCCAGCAGTTTATTCTCGGGACAACCCTACGAGCAGTACTTC
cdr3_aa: CASSLFSGQPYEQYF

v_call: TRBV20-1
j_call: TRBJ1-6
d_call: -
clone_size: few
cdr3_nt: TGCAGTGCGAGTACATCAAGCTCCTATAATTCACCCCTCCACTTT
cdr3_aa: CSASTSSSYNSPLHF

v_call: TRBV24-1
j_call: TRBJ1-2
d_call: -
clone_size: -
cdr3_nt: TGTGCCACCAGTAGCCACAGGGACTATGGCTACACCTTC
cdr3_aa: CATSSHRDYGYTF

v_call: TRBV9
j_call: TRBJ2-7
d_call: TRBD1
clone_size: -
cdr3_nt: TGTGCCAGCAACCGGGACAGCTCCTACGAGCAGTACTTC
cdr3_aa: CASNRDSSYEQYF

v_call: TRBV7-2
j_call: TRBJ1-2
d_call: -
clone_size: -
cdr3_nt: TGTGCCAGCAGCCCTCCGGACACCCTGAGATTAGATGGCTACACCTTC
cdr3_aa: CASSPPDTLRLDGYTF

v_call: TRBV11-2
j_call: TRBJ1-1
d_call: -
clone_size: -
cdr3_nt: TGTGCCAGCAGCCTCCCAAGGGGCCAGTTGGGGAGGATGAACACTGAAGCTTTCTTT
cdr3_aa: CASSLPRGQLGRMNTEAFF

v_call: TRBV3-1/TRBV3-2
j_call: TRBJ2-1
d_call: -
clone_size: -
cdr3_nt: TGTGCCAGCAGCCAAGATCCCACGAGCTCCTACAATGAGCAGTTCTTC
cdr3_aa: CASSQDPTSSYNEQFF

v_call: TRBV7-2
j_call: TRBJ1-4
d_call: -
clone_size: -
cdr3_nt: TGTGCCAGCAGCTTAGTGGGGGGATCGAATGAAAAACTGTTTTTT
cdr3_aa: CASSLVGGSNEKLFF

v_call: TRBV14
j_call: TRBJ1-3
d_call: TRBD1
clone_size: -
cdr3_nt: TGTGCCAGCAGCCTCCGGACAGGCTCTGGAAACACCATATATTTT
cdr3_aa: CASSLRTGSGNTIYF

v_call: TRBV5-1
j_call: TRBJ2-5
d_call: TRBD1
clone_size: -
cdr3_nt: TGCGCCAGCAGCTGGGGACAGGGAGAGACCCAGTACTTC
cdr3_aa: CASSWGQGETQYF

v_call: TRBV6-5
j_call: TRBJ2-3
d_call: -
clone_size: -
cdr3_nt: TGTGCCAGCAGTTACGAGCAGGAACCAGATACGCAGTATTTT
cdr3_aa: CASSYEQEPDTQYF

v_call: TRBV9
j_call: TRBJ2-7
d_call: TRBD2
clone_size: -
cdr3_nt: TGTGCCAGCACCCGGGGGGAAGGGGCCTACGAGCAGTACTTC
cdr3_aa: CASTRGEGAYEQYF

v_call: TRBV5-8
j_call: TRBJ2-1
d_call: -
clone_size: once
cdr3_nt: TGTGCCAGCAGCTTGGGGTCGGGCTACAATGAGCAGTTCTTC
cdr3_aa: CASSLGSGYNEQFF

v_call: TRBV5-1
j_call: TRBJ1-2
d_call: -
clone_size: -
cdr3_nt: TGCGCCAGCAGCTTGGAGAAGGGGGAGCGTGGCTACACCTTC
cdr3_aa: CASSLEKGERGYTF

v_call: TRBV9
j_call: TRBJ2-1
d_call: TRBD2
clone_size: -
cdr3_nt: TGTGCCAGCAGCGTAGCGGGAGGGTTTGAGCAGTTCTTC
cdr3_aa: CASSVAGGFEQFF

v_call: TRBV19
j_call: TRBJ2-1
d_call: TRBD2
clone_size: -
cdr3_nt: TGTGCCAGTAAGGGACTAGCCTACAATGAGCAGTTCTTC
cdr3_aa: CASKGLAYNEQFF

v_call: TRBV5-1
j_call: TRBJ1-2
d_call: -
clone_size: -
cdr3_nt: TGCGCCAGCAGCTTGGTTACAGGCCGCTTTGGCTACACCTTC
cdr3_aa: CASSLVTGRFGYTF

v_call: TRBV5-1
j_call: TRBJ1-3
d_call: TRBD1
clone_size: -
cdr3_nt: TGCGCCAGCAGGCGGGACAGGAACTCTGGAAACACCATATATTTT
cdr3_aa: CASRRDRNSGNTIYF

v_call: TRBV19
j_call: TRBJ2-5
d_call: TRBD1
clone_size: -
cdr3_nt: TGTGCCAGTAGCTTTGGACAGGGGGTACAAGAGACCCAGTACTTC
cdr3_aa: CASSFGQGVQETQYF

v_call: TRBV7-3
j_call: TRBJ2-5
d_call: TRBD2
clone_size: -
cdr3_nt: TGTGCCAGCAGCTCCCGACCGGGACTAGCGGGGGGCCAACAAGAGACCCAGTACTTC
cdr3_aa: CASSSRPGLAGGQQETQYF

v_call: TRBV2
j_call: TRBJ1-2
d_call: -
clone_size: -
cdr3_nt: TGTGCCAGCGGACAGACACTTCACTATGGCTACACCTTC
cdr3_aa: CASGQTLHYGYTF

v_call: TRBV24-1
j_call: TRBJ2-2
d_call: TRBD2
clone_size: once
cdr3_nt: TGTGCCACCAGCGGGCCCGGGACTAGCGGGGTTACCGGGGAGCTGTTTTTT
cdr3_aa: CATSGPGTSGVTGELFF

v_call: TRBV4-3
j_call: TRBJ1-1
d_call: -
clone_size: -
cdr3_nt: TGCGCCAGCAGCCAAGCTAGACAGGTATCGAACACTGAAGCTTTCTTT
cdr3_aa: CASSQARQVSNTEAFF

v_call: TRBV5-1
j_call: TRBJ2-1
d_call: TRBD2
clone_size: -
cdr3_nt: TGCGCCAGCAGCCCCATGGGGCTAGCGGGCAATGAGCAGTTCTTC
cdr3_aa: CASSPMGLAGNEQFF

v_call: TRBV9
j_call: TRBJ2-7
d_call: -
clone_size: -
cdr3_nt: TGTGCCAGCAGCGTAGGACCCCGGACAACCTACGAGCAGTACTTC
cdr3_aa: CASSVGPRTTYEQYF

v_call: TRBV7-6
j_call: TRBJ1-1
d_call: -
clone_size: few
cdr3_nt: TGTGCCAGCAGCTCGGCTAGGCAGTCTATGAACACTGAAGCTTTCTTT
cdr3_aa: CASSSARQSMNTEAFF

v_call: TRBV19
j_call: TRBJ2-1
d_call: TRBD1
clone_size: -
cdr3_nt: TGTGCCAGTAGTATATCCCGCGGGACAGGGAACTACAATGAGCAGTTCTTC
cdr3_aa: CASSISRGTGNYNEQFF